The subject of this entry is one T cell receptor (beta chain). Its antigen is currently unknown. V shed 3 bases and J 1 base; nucleotides not matched to a gene: 10. Germline V gives CDR1 LNHDA, CDR2 SQIVND (reference sequence). The CDR3 extends over 19 amino acids. Noted treatment: approximately 9-day PBMC culture with coronavirus spike peptide pools or control peptides (ViraFEST assay). The data belong to a study of vaccination and CD4 T cells after COVID-19. About the study: Median time from second vaccine dose to sampling was about 77 days (14 to 241).

The Oncomine TCR Beta short-read assay was what sequenced the DNA obtained from cultured CD4+ T cells. TCRdb re-analysed the PCR reads in MiXCR, keeping a single row per CDR3 protein. This table has about 16,000 distinct CDR3 sequences, 35% to 50% appearing once. This material consisted of CD4+ T cells from blood, cultured in vitro, taken after SARS-CoV-2 vaccination. This receptor was obtained from a human donor who had recovered from COVID-19. The chain recombines TRBV19 with TRBJ2-5, with 14 bases lining up with TRBD2. The CDR3 is CASSMGTSGRGGLQETQYF. The CDR3 nucleotides read TGTGCCAGTAGTATGGGGACTAGCGGGAGAGGGGGACTCCAAGAGACCCAGTACTTC.